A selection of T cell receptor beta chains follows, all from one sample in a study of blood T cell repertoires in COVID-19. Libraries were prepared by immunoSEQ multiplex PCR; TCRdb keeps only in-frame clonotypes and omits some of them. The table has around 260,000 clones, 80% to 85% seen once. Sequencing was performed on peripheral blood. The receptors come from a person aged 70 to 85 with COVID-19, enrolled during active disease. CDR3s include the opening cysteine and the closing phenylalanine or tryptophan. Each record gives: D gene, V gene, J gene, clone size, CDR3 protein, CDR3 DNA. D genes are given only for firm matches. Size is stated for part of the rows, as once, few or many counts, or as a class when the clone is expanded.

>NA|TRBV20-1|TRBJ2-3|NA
CSASIGAIDTQYF
TGCAGTGCTAGTATCGGAGCTATAGATACGCAGTATTTT
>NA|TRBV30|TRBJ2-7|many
CAWREFGLYEQYF
TGTGCCTGGAGGGAATTTGGGCTCTACGAGCAGTACTTC
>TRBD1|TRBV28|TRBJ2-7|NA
CASSPPGTGGREQYF
TGTGCCAGCAGTCCACCCGGGACAGGGGGACGGGAGCAGTACTTC
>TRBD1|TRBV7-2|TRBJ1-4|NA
CASSSGQGNEKLFF
TGTGCCAGCAGCTCGGGACAGGGGAATGAAAAACTGTTTTTT
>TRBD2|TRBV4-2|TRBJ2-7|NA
CASSQVRTSPLRF
TGTGCCAGCAGCCAAGTCAGGACTAGCCCTCTGCGCTTC
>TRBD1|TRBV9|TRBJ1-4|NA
CASSRPGQGEKLFF
TGTGCCAGCAGCCGGCCCGGACAGGGAGAAAAACTGTTTTTT
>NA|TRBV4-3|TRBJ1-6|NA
CASRGIGSPLHF
TGCGCCAGCAGGGGTATCGGGTCACCCCTCCACTTT
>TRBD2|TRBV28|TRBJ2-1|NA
CASSQVRLAGGGNEQFF
TGTGCCAGCAGTCAAGTCCGACTAGCGGGGGGCGGGAATGAGCAGTTCTTC
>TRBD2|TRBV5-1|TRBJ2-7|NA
CASSWSSGGSAYEQYF
TGCGCCAGCAGCTGGAGCTCGGGCGGGAGTGCTTACGAGCAGTACTTC
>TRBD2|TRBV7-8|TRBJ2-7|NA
CASSLRLAGGYEQYF
TGTGCCAGCAGCCTTCGACTAGCGGGGGGTTACGAGCAGTACTTC
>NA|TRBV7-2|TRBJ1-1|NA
CASSQGAKNTEAFF
TGTGCCAGCAGCCAAGGGGCTAAGAACACTGAAGCTTTCTTT
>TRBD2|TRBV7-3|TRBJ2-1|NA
CASRFGTSSHNEQFF
TGTGCCAGCAGGTTCGGGACTAGCAGCCACAATGAGCAGTTCTTC
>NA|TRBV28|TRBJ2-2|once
CASSYSGAAGEGSGELFF
TGTGCCAGCAGTTATTCAGGGGCAGCCGGTGAAGGTTCCGGGGAGCTGTTTTTT
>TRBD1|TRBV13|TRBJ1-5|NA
CASSSRQGVRYF
TGTGCCAGCAGCTCGCGACAGGGGGTTAGGTATTTT
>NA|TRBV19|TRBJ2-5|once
CASRGEFETQYF
TGTGCCAGTAGGGGAGAATTTGAGACCCAGTACTTC
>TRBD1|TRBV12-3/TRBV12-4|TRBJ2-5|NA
CASSGTGEGQYF
TGTGCCAGCAGTGGGACAGGGGAGGGCCAGTACTTC
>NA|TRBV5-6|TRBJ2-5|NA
CASSLPLQETQYF
TGTGCCAGCAGCTTGCCCCTCCAAGAGACCCAGTACTTC
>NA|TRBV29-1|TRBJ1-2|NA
CSERDVNYGYTF
TGCAGTGAACGGGATGTCAACTATGGCTACACCTTC
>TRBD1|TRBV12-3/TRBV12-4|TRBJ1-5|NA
CASRDRINQPQHF
TGTGCCAGCAGGGACAGGATCAATCAGCCCCAGCATTTT
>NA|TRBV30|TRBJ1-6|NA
CAWSVGGGSDSPLHF
TGTGCCTGGAGTGTTGGTGGAGGGTCGGATTCACCCCTCCACTTT
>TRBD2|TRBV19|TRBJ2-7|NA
CASSKLFELAVPYEQYF
TGTGCCAGTAGTAAACTTTTTGAACTAGCGGTTCCCTACGAGCAGTACTTC
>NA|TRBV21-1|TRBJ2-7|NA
CASSKDGGRCHEQYF
TGTGCCAGCAGCAAAGACGGCGGGAGATGCCACGAGCAGTACTTC
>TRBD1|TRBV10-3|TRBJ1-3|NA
CAIDRGPGYGNTIYF
TGTGCCATCGACAGGGGGCCAGGTTATGGAAACACCATATATTTT
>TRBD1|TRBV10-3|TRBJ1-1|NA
CAITKQGRDTEAFF
TGTGCCATCACCAAACAGGGGCGGGACACTGAAGCTTTCTTT
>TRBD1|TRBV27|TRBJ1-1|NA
CASSPSRQGNTEAFF
TGTGCCAGCAGTCCCTCCAGACAGGGGAACACTGAAGCTTTCTTT